This entry lists 5 T cell receptor beta chains sequenced from one sample in a study of CXCR3-negative and CXCR3-positive naive CD8 T cells. 5' RACE with UMI labels generated the TRB cDNA libraries. TCRdb reprocessed the 5' RACE reads and stores each CDR3 protein as one record, lacking DNA. Its table records over 150,000 distinct CDR3 sequences. Overall study results and limits: Hydrophobicity was higher for TRB CDR3s found in CXCR3-positive naive cells than in CXCR3-negative naive cells.

Their antigens remain unidentified. Sequenced: naive CXCR3+ CD8+ T cells from blood. Sample subset: CD45RO-CCR7+CD27+CD95- naive CD8+ T cells expressing CXCR3 (TNR3+). These receptors all come from a human donor in good health. Some clones in this sample may be carry-over from other donors' samples.

This chain uses TRBV29-1 with TRBJ2-3; TCRdb names TRBD2, which stays unverified in the absence of DNA. The CDR3 loop spans 15 amino acids. In germline, CDR1 is SQVTM, CDR2 ANQGSEA. This chain's CDR3 is CSVVLAGDASDTQYF.

The genes are TRBV7-9 and TRBJ2-2. There are 13 residues in the CDR3. CDR1 is SEHNR, CDR2 FQNEAQ, per germline (reference sequence). The CDR3 here is CASSFDTPGELFF.

V gene TRBV7-2 combines with J gene TRBJ2-7. Germline assignment: CDR1 SGHTA and CDR2 FQGNSA. The CDR3 runs 13 residues. The chain's CDR3 is CASSLLGSYEQYF.

The chain has TRBV7-9 and TRBJ1-2; the TRBD1 assignment by TCRdb is unverifiable without DNA. The CDR3 is 15 residues long. Per germline, CDR1 SEHNR and CDR2 FQNEAQ (reference sequence). CDR3 loop: CASSLTTGGYDGYTF. The full variable domain, rest sourced from reference TRBV7-9 and TRBJ1-2, is DTGVSQNPRHKITKRGQNVTFRCDPISEHNRLYWYRQTLGQGPEFLTYFQNEAQLEKSRLLSDRFSAERPKGSFSTLEIQRTEQGDSAMYLCASSLTTGGYDGYTFGSGTRLTVV.

J is TRBJ1-5 and V is TRBV30; TCRdb outputs TRBD1, but without DNA this stays unchecked. CDR3 length: 13 residues. Germline loops: CDR1 GTSNPN, CDR2 SVGIG (reference sequence). This CDR3 reads CAWGQGGNQPQHF.